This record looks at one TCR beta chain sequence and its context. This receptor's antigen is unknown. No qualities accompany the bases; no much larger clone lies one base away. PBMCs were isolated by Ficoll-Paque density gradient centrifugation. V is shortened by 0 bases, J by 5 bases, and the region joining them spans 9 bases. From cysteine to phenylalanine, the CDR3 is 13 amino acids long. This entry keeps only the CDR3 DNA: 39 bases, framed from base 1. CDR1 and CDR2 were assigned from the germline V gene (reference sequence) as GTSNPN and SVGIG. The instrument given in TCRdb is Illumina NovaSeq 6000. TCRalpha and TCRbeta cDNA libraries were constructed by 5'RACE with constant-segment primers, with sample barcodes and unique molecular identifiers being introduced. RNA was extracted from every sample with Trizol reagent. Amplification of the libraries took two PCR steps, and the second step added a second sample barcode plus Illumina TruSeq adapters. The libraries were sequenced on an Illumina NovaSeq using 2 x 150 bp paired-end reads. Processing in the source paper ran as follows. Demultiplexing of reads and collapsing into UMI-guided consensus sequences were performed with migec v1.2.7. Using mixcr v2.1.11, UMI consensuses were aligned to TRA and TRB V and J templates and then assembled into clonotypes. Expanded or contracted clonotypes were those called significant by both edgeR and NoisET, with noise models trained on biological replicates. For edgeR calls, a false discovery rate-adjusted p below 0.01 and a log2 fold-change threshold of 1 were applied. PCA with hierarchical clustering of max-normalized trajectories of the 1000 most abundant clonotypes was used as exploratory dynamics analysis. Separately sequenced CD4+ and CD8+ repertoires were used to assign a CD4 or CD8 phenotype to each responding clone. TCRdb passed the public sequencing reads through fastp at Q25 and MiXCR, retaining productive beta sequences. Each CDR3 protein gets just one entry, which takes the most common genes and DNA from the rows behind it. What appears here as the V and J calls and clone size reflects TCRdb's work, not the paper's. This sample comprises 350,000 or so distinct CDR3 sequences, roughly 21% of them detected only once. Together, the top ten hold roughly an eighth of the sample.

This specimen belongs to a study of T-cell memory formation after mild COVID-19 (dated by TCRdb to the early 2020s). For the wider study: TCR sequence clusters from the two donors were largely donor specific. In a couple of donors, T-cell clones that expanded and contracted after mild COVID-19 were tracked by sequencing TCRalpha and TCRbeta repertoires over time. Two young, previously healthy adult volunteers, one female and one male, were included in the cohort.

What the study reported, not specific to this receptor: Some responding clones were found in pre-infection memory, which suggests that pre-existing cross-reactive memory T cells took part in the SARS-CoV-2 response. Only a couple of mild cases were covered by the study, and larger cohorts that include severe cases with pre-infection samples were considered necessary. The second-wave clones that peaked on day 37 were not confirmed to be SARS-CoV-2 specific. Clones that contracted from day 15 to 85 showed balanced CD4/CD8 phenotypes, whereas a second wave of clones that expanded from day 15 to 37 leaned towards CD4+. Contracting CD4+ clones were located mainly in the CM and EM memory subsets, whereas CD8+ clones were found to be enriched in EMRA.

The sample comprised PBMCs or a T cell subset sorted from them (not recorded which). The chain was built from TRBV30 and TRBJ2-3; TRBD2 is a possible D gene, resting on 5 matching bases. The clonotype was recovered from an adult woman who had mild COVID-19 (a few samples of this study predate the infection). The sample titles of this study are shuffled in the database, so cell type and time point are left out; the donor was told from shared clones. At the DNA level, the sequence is TGTGCCTGGAGTGTACTCCGGGGAGATACGCAGTATTTT. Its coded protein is CAWSVLRGDTQYF.